The 9 T cell receptor beta chains reported below all come from one sample, sequenced in a study of blood T cell repertoires in COVID-19. Assay used: immunoSEQ multiplex PCR; TCRdb lists only in-frame clones, some missing. The data contain under 300,000 clones, about 89% of them seen just once; the ten biggest clones take up roughly 8.6%. The specimen sequenced was PBMCs or T cells enriched from blood (not recorded which). The source of these receptors is a man in his forties who had recovered from COVID-19.

This clone occurred a few times. This rearrangement joins TRBV10-3 to TRBJ1-4; D may be TRBD1 (6 bases). Germline V CDR1 and CDR2: ENHRY, SYGVKD. V gave up 2 bases and J gave up 6 bases, with 7 bases separating them. The CDR3 is 13 residues long. The CDR3 sequence: CAISERTDEKLFF. The CDR3 nucleotides read TGTGCCATCAGTGAGAGGACAGATGAAAAACTGTTTTTT.

This clone is a singleton in its sample. This sequence joins TRBV11-3 and TRBJ2-5, with TRBD2 matching over 7 bases. Germline assignment: CDR1 SGHNT and CDR2 YENEEA. The V and J ends lost 0 bases and 5 bases, in that order; junction bases with no gene match: 12. The CDR3 spans 17 residues. CDR3 bases: TGTGCCAGCAGCTTAGAGCCTCGGGGGGTCGGTAGGGAGACCCAGTACTTC. Translated: CASSLEPRGVGRETQYF.

This chain's CDR3 is CASSWTSGVTDTQYF. The CDR3 DNA reads TGTGCCAGTAGTTGGACTAGCGGGGTCACAGATACGCAGTATTTT. The V call is TRBV19, the J call TRBJ2-3, with 12 bases matching TRBD2. Germline-derived CDR1 and CDR2 are LNHDA and SQIVND (reference sequence). V dropped 5 bases and J dropped 2; count of bases not matched to a gene: 2. The CDR3 runs to 15 residues.

The rearrangement uses TRBV5-6 and TRBJ2-7, with 10 bases lining up with TRBD1. CDR3 size: 16 residues. Losses at the gene ends were 4 bases for V and 3 bases for J; bases not matched to a gene: 10. CDR1 is SGHDT, CDR2 YYEEEE, per germline. CDR3 amino acids: CASSHRQGALSYEQYF. CDR3 sequence (DNA): TGTGCCAGCAGCCACAGACAGGGGGCGCTTAGCTACGAGCAGTACTTC.

The rearrangement links TRBV14 to TRBJ2-7, with 8 bases lining up with TRBD1. V shed 1 base, J shed 5 bases, and the junction held 10 bases outside the gene matches. CDR1 is SGHDN and CDR2 is FVKESK in the germline V gene. The CDR3 has 16 amino acids. CDR3 amino acids: CASSQGRMTGVNEQYF. The CDR3 bases are TGTGCCAGCAGCCAAGGAAGGATGACAGGGGTAAACGAGCAGTACTTC.

V is TRBV5-1 and J is TRBJ2-3, with D possibly matching TRBD1 (5 bases). V lost 0 bases, J lost 0 bases, and 20 bases lay in between. The CDR3 spans 19 residues. Germline V gene lookup returns CDR1 SGHRS and CDR2 YFSETQ. CDR3 amino acids: CASSLDLGRQRASTDTQYF. In DNA, the CDR3 is TGCGCCAGCAGCTTGGATTTGGGGCGACAACGCGCTAGCACAGATACGCAGTATTTT.

The chain is built from TRBV27 and TRBJ1-6; 7 bases align to TRBD1. CDR1 and CDR2 (germline): MNHEY, SMNVEV (reference sequence). The length of the CDR3 is 15 residues. With 8 bases clipped from V and 5 bases from J, the junction kept 9 bases outside the gene matches. The CDR3 nucleotides read TGTGCCAGCCGATCCTGGGACAGTAATAATTCACCCCTCCACTTT. This encodes CASRSWDSNNSPLHF.

This chain links TRBV19 with TRBJ1-4; D possibly corresponds to TRBD1 (5 bases). Germline-derived CDR1 and CDR2 are LNHDA and SQIVND (reference sequence). The ends were cut back, 4 bases at V and 7 bases at J, with 16 bases in the middle. This CDR3 is built from 15 residues. The CDR3 reads CASSTPGQGGEKLFF. In DNA, the CDR3 is TGTGCCAGTAGTACACCCGGTCAGGGTGGTGAAAAACTGTTTTTT.

The chain is built from TRBV7-8 and TRBJ2-7; D is unclear. Germline loops: CDR1 SGHVS, CDR2 FQNEAQ. Trimming stripped 5 bases from V and 9 bases from J, with 17 bases between. The length of the CDR3 is 13 residues. The CDR3, as DNA: TGTGCCAGCAGCAGATTATCCGGTAATATGCAGTACTTC. Protein: CASSRLSGNMQYF.